Sequencing of this T cell receptor (beta chain) was carried out in a study of blood T cell repertoires in COVID-19. This clone was counted between two and nine times. The length of the CDR3 is 19 residues. V dropped 1 base and J dropped 7; count of bases not matched to a gene: 11. Germline loops: CDR1 KGHSH, CDR2 LQKENI. TCRdb keeps only in-frame clones here, not all; method: immunoSEQ multiplex PCR. The table lists fewer than 250,000 clones, approximately 86% of them singletons, with 3.8% in the top ten. The sequenced sample consisted of PBMCs or T cells enriched from blood (not recorded which). This chain uses TRBV18 with TRBJ2-1; 15 bases align to TRBD2. The TCR sequence derives from a woman aged 40 to 50 with acute COVID-19. For the CDR3, the DNA is TGTGCCAGCTCACCACTGGGACTAGCGGGAGGCAGAACCGGGAATGAGCAGTTCTTC. Amino acids: CASSPLGLAGGRTGNEQFF.